Shown below are 10 T cell receptor beta chains from a single sample sequenced in a study of cytomegalovirus exposure and HLA in healthy donors. The PCR employed 60 Vbeta primers together with 13 Jbeta primers. Assay: immunoSEQ multiplex PCR; the TCRdb copy retains only in-frame clones and omits some. Its listing shows 150,000 or so clones. Sequencing was done on a sample of PBMCs. These receptors came from a man aged 25 to 45 in good health and CMV-seronegative.

The V call is TRBV7-9, the J call TRBJ2-7; D not certain. Deletions cut 5 bases from V and 5 bases from J, with 13 bases between. The CDR3 contains 13 residues. Germline assignment: CDR1 SEHNR and CDR2 FQNEAQ (reference sequence). CDR3 nucleotide sequence: TGTGCCAGCAGCCCCCCATCTAGAAACGAGCAGTACTTC. Its translation: CASSPPSRNEQYF. Full variable domain (outside the CDR3, taken from reference TRBV7-9 and TRBJ2-7): DTGVSQNPRHKITKRGQNVTFRCDPISEHNRLYWYRQTLGQGPEFLTYFQNEAQLEKSRLLSDRFSAERPKGSFSTLEIQRTEQGDSAMYLCASSPPSRNEQYFGPGTRLTVT.

The chain is built from TRBV18 and TRBJ2-7; the match to TRBD1 covers 7 bases. In germline, CDR1 is KGHSH, CDR2 LQKENI. The CDR3 covers 14 residues. The ends lost 3 bases at V and 1 base at J; junction bases unmatched: 3. The DNA of the CDR3 is TGTGCCAGCTCACCCGGACAGGATTCCTACGAGCAGTACTTC. Its protein product is CASSPGQDSYEQYF.

This sequence joins TRBV6-4 and TRBJ1-1; D gene ambiguous. The CDR3 is 13 amino acids. Looked up from germline, CDR1 is MRHNA and CDR2 is SNTAGT. V dropped 4 bases and J dropped 1 base, with 7 bases sitting between them. The CDR3 DNA reads TGTGCCAGCAGTGGCCAGGCGAACACTGAAGCTTTCTTT. Amino acids: CASSGQANTEAFF.

This chain links TRBV27 with TRBJ2-3, with D possibly TRBD2 on 5 matching bases. Germline V gene lookup returns CDR1 MNHEY and CDR2 SMNVEV (reference sequence). The CDR3 contains 13 residues. Trimming pared 8 bases from V and 1 base from J, leaving 10 bases between. The CDR3 here is CASRGSGTDTQYF. CDR3 DNA: TGTGCCAGCCGGGGTTCCGGCACAGATACGCAGTATTTT.

The V gene is TRBV9, the J gene TRBJ2-7; 9 bases line up with TRBD2. The trim removed 4 bases at V and 2 bases at J, leaving 4 bases unmatched. Germline V CDR1 and CDR2: SGDLS, YYNGEE. This CDR3 is built from 14 residues. The CDR3: CASSSRLAAYEQYF. DNA for the CDR3: TGTGCCAGCAGCTCAAGACTAGCGGCCTACGAGCAGTACTTC.

The rearrangement links TRBV5-4 to TRBJ2-3; the D is unclear. V was clipped by 3 bases and J by 0 bases, with 8 bases between them. In germline, CDR1 is SGHNT, CDR2 YYREEE (reference sequence). CDR3 length: 14 amino acids. The DNA for the CDR3 is TGTGCCAGCAGCTCCAGTTCCAGCACAGATACGCAGTATTTT. This codes for CASSSSSSTDTQYF.

The V and J genes are TRBV10-3 and TRBJ2-3, with D maybe TRBD1 (7 bases). Trimming stripped 9 bases from V and 1 base from J, with 14 bases between. The length of the CDR3 is 14 residues. Germline CDR1 is ENHRY and CDR2 is SYGVKD. The CDR3 spells CAIQGTLRTDTQYF. The CDR3 DNA sequence: TGTGCCATACAGGGGACTCTTCGCACAGATACGCAGTATTTT.

The genes are TRBV6-5 and TRBJ1-5; the D is unclear. The ends were cut back, 5 bases at V and 0 bases at J, with 8 bases in the middle. The germline V gene has CDR1 MNHEY and CDR2 SVGAGI. CDR3 size: 14 residues. As DNA, the CDR3 is TGTGCCAGCAGTATCTCCTATAGCAATCAGCCCCAGCATTTT. It translates to CASSISYSNQPQHF.

The genes are TRBV10-1 and TRBJ2-2; perhaps TRBD2 as D (5 bases). Per germline, CDR1 WNHNN and CDR2 SYGVQD (reference sequence). The CDR3 consists of 14 residues. Trimming took off 6 bases at V and 1 base at J, with 9 bases between the two ends. CDR3 in amino acids: CASRAGGNTGELFF. The CDR3 bases are TGCGCCAGCAGAGCAGGAGGGAACACCGGGGAGCTGTTTTTT.

The V gene is TRBV7-2, the J gene TRBJ2-7, with TRBD1 matching over 9 bases. The CDR3 loop spans 15 amino acids. Trimming removed 4 bases from V and 4 bases from J; junction bases left unmatched: 8. Germline V gene sequence: CDR1 SGHTA, CDR2 FQGNSA. The CDR3: CASSYDRGSLYEQYF. As DNA, the CDR3 is TGTGCCAGCAGCTACGACAGGGGGTCCTTATACGAGCAGTACTTC.